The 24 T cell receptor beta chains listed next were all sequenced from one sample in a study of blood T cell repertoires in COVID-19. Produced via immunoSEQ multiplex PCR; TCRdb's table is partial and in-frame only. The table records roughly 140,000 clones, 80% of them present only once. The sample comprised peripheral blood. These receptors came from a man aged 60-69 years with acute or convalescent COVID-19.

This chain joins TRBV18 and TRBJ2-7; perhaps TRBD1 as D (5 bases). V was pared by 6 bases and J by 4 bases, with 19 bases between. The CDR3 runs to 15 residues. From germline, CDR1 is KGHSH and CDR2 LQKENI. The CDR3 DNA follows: TGTGCCAGCTCGCCAACTCCGGACAACTTGTACGAGCAGTACTTC. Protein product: CASSPTPDNLYEQYF.

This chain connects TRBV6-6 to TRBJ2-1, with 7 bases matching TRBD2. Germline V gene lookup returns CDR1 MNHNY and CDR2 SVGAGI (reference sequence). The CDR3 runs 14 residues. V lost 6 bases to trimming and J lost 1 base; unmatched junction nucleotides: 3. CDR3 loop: CASSPGGSYNEQFF. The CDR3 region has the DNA TGTGCCAGCAGCCCGGGGGGATCCTACAATGAGCAGTTCTTC.

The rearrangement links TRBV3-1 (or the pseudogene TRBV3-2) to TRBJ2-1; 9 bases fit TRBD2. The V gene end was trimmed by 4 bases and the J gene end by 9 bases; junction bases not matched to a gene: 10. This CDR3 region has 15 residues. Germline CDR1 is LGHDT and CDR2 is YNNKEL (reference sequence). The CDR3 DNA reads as TGTGCCAGCAGCCCGCTCCTAGCGGGATACGCTGAGCAGTTCTTC. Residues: CASSPLLAGYAEQFF.

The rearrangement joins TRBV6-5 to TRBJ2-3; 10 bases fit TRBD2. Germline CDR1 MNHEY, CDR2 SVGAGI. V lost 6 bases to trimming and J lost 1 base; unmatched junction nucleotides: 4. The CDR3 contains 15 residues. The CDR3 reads CASRLGTSGTDTQYF. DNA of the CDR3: TGTGCCAGCAGGCTCGGGACTAGCGGCACAGATACGCAGTATTTT.

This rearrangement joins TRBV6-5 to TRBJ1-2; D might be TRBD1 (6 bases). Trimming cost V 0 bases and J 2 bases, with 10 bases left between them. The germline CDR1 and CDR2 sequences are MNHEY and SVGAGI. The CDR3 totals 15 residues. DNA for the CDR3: TGTGCCAGCAGTTACTCGTGGCAGGGGAACTATGGCTACACCTTC. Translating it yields CASSYSWQGNYGYTF.

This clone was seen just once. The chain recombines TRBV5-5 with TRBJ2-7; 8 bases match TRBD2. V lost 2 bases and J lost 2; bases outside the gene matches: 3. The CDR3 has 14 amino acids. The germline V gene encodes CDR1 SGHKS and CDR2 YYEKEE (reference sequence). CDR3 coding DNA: TGTGCCAGCAGCTTACTAGCGGAGACCTACGAGCAGTACTTC. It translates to CASSLLAETYEQYF.

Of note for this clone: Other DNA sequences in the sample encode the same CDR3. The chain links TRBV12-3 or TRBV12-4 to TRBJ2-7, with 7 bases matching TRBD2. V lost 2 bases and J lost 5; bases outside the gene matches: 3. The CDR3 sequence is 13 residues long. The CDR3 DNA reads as TGTGCCAGCAGTTTAAAGGGAGGGAACGAGCAGTACTTC. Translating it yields CASSLKGGNEQYF.

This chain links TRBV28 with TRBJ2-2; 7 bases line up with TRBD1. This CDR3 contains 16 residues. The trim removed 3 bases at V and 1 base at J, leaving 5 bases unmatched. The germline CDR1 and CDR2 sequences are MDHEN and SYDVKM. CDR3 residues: CASSLMGQMNTGELFF. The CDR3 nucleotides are TGTGCCAGCAGTTTGATGGGACAGATGAACACCGGGGAGCTGTTTTTT.

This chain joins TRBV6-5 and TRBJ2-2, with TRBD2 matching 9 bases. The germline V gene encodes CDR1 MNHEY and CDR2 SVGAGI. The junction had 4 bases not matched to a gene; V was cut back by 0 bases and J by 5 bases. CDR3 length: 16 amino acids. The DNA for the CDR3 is TGTGCCAGCAGTTACTCAGCGGGGGGCCGGACCGGGGAGCTGTTTTTT. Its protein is CASSYSAGGRTGELFF.

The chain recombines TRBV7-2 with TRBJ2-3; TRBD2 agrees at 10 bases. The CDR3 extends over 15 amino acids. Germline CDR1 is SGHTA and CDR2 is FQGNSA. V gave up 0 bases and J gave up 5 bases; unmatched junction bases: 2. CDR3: CASSLASGGVDTQYF. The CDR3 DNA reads TGTGCCAGCAGCTTAGCGAGCGGGGGGGTAGATACGCAGTATTTT.

CDR3 loop: CASSRWDIRNTEAFF. In nucleotides, the CDR3 is TGTGCCAGCAGCCGTTGGGACATCAGGAACACTGAAGCTTTCTTT. The chain is built from TRBV28 and TRBJ1-1; D is possibly TRBD1 (6 bases). The CDR3 extends over 15 amino acids. V gave up 6 bases and J gave up 1 base, with 15 bases separating them. From germline, CDR1 is MDHEN and CDR2 SYDVKM.

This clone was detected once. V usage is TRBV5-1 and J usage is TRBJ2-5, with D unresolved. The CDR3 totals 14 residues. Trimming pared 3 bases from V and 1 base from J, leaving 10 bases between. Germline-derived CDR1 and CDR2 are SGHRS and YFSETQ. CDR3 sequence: CASSSQLVQETQYF. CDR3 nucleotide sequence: TGCGCCAGCAGCTCCCAACTGGTCCAAGAGACCCAGTACTTC. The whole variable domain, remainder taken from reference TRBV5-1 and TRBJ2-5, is KAGVTQTPRYLIKTRGQQVTLSCSPISGHRSVSWYQQTPGQGLQFLFEYFSETQRNKGNFPGRFSGRQFSNSRSEMNVSTLELGDSALYLCASSSQLVQETQYFGPGTRLLVL.

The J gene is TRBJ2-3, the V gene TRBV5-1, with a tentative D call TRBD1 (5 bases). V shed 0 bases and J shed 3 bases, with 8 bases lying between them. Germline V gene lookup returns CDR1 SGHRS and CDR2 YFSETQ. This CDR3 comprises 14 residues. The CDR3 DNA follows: TGCGCCAGCAGCTTGGGATACAGGACAGATACGCAGTATTTT. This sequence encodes CASSLGYRTDTQYF. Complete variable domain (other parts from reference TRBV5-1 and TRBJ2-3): KAGVTQTPRYLIKTRGQQVTLSCSPISGHRSVSWYQQTPGQGLQFLFEYFSETQRNKGNFPGRFSGRQFSNSRSEMNVSTLELGDSALYLCASSLGYRTDTQYFGPGTRLTVL.

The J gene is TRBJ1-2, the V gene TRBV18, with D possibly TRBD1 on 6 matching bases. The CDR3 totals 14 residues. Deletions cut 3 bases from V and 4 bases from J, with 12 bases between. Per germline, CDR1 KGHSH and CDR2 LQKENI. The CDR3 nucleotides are TGTGCCAGCTCACCGAGAGAGGACAGCTATGGCTACACCTTC. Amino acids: CASSPREDSYGYTF.

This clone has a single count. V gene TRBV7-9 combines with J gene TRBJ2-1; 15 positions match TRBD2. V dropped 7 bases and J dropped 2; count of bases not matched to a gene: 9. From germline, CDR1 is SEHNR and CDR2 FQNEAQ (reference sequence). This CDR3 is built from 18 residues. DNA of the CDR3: TGTGCCAGCACCGTGGGACTAGCGGGGGGCCGCCCCTACAATGAGCAGTTCTTC. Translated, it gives CASTVGLAGGRPYNEQFF.

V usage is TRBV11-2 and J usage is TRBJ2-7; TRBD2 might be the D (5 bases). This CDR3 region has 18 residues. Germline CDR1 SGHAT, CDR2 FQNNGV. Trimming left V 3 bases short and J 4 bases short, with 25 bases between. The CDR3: CASSLSGSGSLGRYEQYF. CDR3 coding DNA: TGTGCCAGCAGCTTGTCGGGGAGCGGATCCCTGGGTCGGTACGAGCAGTACTTC.

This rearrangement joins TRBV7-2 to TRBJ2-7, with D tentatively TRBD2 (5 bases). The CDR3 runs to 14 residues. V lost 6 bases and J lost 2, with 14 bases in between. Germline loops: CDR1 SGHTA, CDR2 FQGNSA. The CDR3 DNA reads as TGTGCCAGCAGTCCACACCGGGGAGCCTACGAGCAGTACTTC. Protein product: CASSPHRGAYEQYF.

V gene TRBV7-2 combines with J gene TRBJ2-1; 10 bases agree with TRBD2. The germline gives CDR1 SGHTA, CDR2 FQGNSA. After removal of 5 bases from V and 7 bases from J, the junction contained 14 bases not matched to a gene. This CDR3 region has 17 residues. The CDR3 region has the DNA TGTGCCAGCAGCCCATGGGTGACTAGCGGGTCTCGGAATGAGCAGTTCTTC. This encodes CASSPWVTSGSRNEQFF.

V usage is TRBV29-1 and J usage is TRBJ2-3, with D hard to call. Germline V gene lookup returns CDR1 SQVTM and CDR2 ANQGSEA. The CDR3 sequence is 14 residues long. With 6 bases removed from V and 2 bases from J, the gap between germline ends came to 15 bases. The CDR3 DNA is TGCAGCGTCCTGACTCTCTCCTTCACAGATACGCAGTATTTT. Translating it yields CSVLTLSFTDTQYF.

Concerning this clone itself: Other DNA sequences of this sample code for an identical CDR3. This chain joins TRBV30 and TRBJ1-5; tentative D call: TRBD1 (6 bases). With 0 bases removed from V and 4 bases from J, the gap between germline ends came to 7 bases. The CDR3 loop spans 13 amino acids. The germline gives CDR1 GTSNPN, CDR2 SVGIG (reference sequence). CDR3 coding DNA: TGTGCCTGGAGTGTTCAGGGGAATCAGCCCCAGCATTTT. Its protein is CAWSVQGNQPQHF. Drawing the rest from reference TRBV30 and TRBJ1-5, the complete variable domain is SQTIHQWPATLVQPVGSPLSLECTVEGTSNPNLYWYRQAAGRGLQLLFYSVGIGQISSEVPQNLSASRPQDRQFILSSKKLLLSDSGFYLCAWSVQGNQPQHFGDGTRLSIL.

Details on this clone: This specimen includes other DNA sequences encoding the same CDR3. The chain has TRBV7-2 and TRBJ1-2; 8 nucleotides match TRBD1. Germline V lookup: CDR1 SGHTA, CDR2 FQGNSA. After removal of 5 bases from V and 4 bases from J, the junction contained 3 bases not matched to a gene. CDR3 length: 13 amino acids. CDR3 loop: CASSPTGAYGYTF. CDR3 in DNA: TGTGCCAGCAGCCCGACAGGGGCCTATGGCTACACCTTC. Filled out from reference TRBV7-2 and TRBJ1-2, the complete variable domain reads GAGVSQSPSNKVTEKGKDVELRCDPISGHTALYWYRQSLGQGLEFLIYFQGNSAPDKSGLPSDRFSAERTGGSVSTLTIQRTQQEDSAVYLCASSPTGAYGYTFGSGTRLTVV.

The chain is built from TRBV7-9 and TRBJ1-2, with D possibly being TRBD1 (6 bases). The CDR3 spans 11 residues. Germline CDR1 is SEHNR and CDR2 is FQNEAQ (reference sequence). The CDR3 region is CALDRNYGYTF. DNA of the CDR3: TGTGCTCTCGACAGGAACTATGGCTACACCTTC.

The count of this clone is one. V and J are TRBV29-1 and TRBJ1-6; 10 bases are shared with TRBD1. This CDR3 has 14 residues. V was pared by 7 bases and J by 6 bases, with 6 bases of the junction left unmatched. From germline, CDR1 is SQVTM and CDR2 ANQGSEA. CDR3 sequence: CSARTGGANSPLHF. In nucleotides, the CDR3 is TGCAGCGCCAGGACAGGGGGGGCTAATTCACCCCTCCACTTT.

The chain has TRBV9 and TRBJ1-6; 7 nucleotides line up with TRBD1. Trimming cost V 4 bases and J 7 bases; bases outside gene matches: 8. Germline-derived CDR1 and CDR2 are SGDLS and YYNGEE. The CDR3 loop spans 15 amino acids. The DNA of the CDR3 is TGTGCCAGCAGCCTGCGACAGGGACGCAATTCACCCCTCCACTTT. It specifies CASSLRQGRNSPLHF.